This T cell receptor (beta chain) is drawn from a study of shared clonotypes between healthy human individuals. General study findings and limits: Clonotypes that were shared across a handful of donors made up around 5.5% of naive CD4 clonotypes.

CDR1 and CDR2 from the germline V gene are ENHRY and SYGVKD. V shed 6 bases and J shed 4 bases, with 13 bases lying between them. This CDR3 is 14 amino acids long. The sample holds a few counts of this clone. As yet, its antigen is unknown. Method: immunoSEQ multiplex PCR; TCRdb's copy keeps in-frame clones and lacks some. The table lists some 87,000 clones, about 70% of them singletons. This sequence joins TRBV10-3 and TRBJ2-1; perhaps D is TRBD1 or TRBD2 (6 bases each). The TCR sequence derives from a man aged 25 to 40 in good health. The sequenced sample was memory CD8+ T cells sorted from blood. Subset specified: CD45RO+ cells pooled with CCR7-negative TemRA cells. The CDR3 loop is CAIRPGGAYNEQFF. The CDR3 region has the DNA TGTGCCATCAGGCCCGGGGGCGCGTACAATGAGCAGTTCTTC.